This T cell receptor beta chain is from a study of CD8+ T cells in alopecia areata. Investigators isolated RNA and reverse transcribed it into cDNA to act as the sequencing template. This table comes from immunoSEQ multiplex PCR, and its TCRdb copy is limited to in-frame clones, with some not included. The sample contains 200,000 to 250,000 clones, around 62% of which appear only once. This CDR3 is 14 amino acids long. In germline, CDR1 is GTSNPN, CDR2 SVGIG (reference sequence). V lost 2 bases, J lost 5 bases, and 6 bases stayed unmatched. The rearrangement joins TRBV30 to TRBJ2-5, with 9 nucleotides matching TRBD1. The receptor was derived from a human donor with alopecia areata. The material was CD4+ T cells sorted from blood, obtained at week 0. CDR3 nucleotides: TGTGCCTGGAGTCAACAGGGGGCGCGGGAGACCCAGTACTTC. This sequence encodes CAWSQQGARETQYF. The whole variable domain, filled in from reference TRBV30 and TRBJ2-5, reads SQTIHQWPATLVQPVGSPLSLECTVEGTSNPNLYWYRQAAGRGLQLLFYSVGIGQISSEVPQNLSASRPQDRQFILSSKKLLLSDSGFYLCAWSQQGARETQYFGPGTRLLVL.